Here is one T cell receptor (beta chain) with its context. What this receptor recognizes is not known. Base quality data are lacking; no much larger clone is found one base away. This sample stems from a study of T cell responses to AZD1222 COVID-19 vaccine (dated by TCRdb to about 2021). Broadly, across the study: AZD1222 recipients given second doses at about 4 weeks or at about 12 weeks were pooled, since spike-specific TCR depth and breadth were not found to differ between the two schedules. Trial participants were enrolled into age subgroups of 18-55, 56-69 and 70-plus years, which contained roughly 150, 30 and 60 TCR-sequenced participants, respectively. TCR sequencing covered 230 or so trial participants: around 210 given two doses of AZD1222 and 26 given two doses of MenACWY control vaccine.

Study-wide findings and limitations: The 56-69-year group was small, and its depth increase did not reach significance, likely because of low power. Conclusions about previously exposed vaccinees are limited, since just six or seven AZD1222 recipients were seropositive for SARS-CoV-2 at baseline. Vaccine-associated CD4 TCRs spanned the whole spike protein, with dominant responses in regions 160-218 and 743-854. Most participants were white British and females outnumbered males, and the authors suggested that clonal diversity may have been underestimated. Because no day 14 peak-response samples were available, repertoires were characterized only after the peak T cell response. Epitopes outside the regions mutated in the B.1.351 and B.1.1.7 variants were reportedly recognized by nearly half of the unique spike-specific TCRs. Spike-specific TCR breadth and depth rose significantly after two AZD1222 doses compared with day 0 and with MenACWY recipients.

Spanning cysteine to phenylalanine, the CDR3 consists of 16 amino acids. Only the CDR3 part of the read is kept: 48 bases, read in frame from the first base. V lost 5 bases and J lost 4 bases; the stretch between them is 18 bases long. CDR1 and CDR2 were assigned from the germline V gene as SGHVS and FNYEAQ. Sample time point, as interpreted from the label and publication: baseline before first vaccination. Vaccinee samples came from UK trials COV001 and COV002, including a single-blind randomized controlled phase 2/3 trial of AZD1222 (ChAdOx1 nCoV-19) in healthy adults. For TCRbeta chain sequencing, PBMC samples were collected from trial participants at day 0 and at day 28 after the second dose. The CDR3 regions of human TCRbeta chains were analyzed by immunosequencing. As for how the authors treated the data: TCRs in the repertoires were matched against a reference library of SARS-CoV-2-specific TCRs that had been generated with the MIRA antigen-specificity platform. Breadth was defined as the fraction of unique TCRs that were SARS-CoV-2-associated, and depth was defined as the fraction of total T cells that were SARS-CoV-2-associated. Using the MIRA data, each spike-specific TCR was mapped to the spike region that the TCR reacts to and placed in a CD4 or CD8 class. Log10-transformed breadth and depth values were compared by one-way ANOVA with Sidak's multiple comparisons tests. Imported from immuneACCESS, the table was reduced by TCRdb to in-frame sequences with V and J called. These copies leave out some clones; in studies compared against another copy, an unresolved V gene accounts for under half, and the cause of the remainder is not known. From that table come the V and J calls and clone size; the DNA was used to work out D and trimming. Here the sample has about 85,000 clones; approximately 86% occur a single time. The leading ten clones occupy 7.9% of the sample.

Recombination linked TRBV7-6 to TRBJ2-1, with the D gene too uncertain to name. Sample: peripheral blood, taken on day 0 of AZD1222 vaccination. The origin of this receptor is an adult in good health. The CDR3 region: CASSTRTGGGYNEQFF. In nucleotide form, the sequence is TGTGCCAGCAGCACCCGGACGGGTGGTGGGTACAATGAGCAGTTCTTC.